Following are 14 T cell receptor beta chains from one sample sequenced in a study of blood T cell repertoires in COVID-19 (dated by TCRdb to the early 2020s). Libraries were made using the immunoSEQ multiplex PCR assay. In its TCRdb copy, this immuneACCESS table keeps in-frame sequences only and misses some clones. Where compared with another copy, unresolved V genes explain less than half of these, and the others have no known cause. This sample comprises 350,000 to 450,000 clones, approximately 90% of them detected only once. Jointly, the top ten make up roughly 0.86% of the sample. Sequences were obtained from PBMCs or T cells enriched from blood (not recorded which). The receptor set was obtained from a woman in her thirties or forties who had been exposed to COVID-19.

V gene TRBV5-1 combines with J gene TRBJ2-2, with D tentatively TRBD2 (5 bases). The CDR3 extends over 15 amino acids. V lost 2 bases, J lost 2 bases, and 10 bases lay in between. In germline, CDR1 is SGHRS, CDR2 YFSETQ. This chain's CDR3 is CASSFRELNTGELFF. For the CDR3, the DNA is TGCGCCAGCAGCTTCCGGGAACTCAACACCGGGGAGCTGTTTTTT. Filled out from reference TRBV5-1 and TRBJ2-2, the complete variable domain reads KAGVTQTPRYLIKTRGQQVTLSCSPISGHRSVSWYQQTPGQGLQFLFEYFSETQRNKGNFPGRFSGRQFSNSRSEMNVSTLELGDSALYLCASSFRELNTGELFFGEGSRLTVL.

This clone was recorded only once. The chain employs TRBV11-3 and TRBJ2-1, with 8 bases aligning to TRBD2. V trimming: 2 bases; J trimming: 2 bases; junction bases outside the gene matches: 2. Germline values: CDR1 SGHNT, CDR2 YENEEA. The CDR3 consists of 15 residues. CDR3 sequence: CASSLREGTYNEQFF. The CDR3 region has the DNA TGTGCCAGCAGCTTACGGGAGGGAACCTACAATGAGCAGTTCTTC.

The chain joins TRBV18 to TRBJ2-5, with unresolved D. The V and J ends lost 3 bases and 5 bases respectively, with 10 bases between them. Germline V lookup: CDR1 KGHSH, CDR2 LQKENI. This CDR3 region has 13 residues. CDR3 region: CASSPTAVETQYF. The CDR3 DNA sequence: TGTGCCAGCTCACCGACCGCGGTGGAGACCCAGTACTTC. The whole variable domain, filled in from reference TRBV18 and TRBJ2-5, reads NAGVMQNPRHLVRRRGQEARLRCSPMKGHSHVYWYRQLPEEGLKFMVYLQKENIIDESGMPKERFSAEFPKEGPSILRIQQVVRGDSAAYFCASSPTAVETQYFGPGTRLLVL.

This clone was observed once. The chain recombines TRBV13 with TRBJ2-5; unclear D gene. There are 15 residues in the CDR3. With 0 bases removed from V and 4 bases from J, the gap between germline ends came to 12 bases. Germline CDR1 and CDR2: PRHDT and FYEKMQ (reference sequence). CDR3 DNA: TGTGCCAGCAGCTTAGGTCGGGTTACGGGAGAGACCCAGTACTTC. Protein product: CASSLGRVTGETQYF.

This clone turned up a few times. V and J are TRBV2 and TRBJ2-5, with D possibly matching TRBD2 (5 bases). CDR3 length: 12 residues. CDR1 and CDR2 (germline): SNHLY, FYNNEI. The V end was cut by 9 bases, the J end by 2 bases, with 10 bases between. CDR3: CASTPGQETQYF. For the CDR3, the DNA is TGTGCCAGTACCCCGGGGCAAGAGACCCAGTACTTC.

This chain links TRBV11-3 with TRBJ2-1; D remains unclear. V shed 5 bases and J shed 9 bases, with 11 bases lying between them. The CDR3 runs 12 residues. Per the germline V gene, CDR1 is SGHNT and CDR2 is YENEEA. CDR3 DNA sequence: TGTGCCAGCAGCCCCCAGGAAAGTGAGCAGTTCTTC. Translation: CASSPQESEQFF.

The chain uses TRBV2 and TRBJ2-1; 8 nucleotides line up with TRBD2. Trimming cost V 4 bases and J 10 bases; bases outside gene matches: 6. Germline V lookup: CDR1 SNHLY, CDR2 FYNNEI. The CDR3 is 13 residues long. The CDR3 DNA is TGTGCCAGCAGTGCTCCCTTAGCGGGGGAGCAGTTCTTC. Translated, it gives CASSAPLAGEQFF.

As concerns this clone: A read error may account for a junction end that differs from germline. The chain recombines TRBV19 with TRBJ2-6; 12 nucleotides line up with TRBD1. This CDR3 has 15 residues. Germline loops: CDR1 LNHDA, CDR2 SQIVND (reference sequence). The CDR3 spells CASSTVGQGANVLTF. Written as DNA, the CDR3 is TGTGCCAGTAGTACCGTGGGACAGGGGGCTAACGTCCTGACTTTC.

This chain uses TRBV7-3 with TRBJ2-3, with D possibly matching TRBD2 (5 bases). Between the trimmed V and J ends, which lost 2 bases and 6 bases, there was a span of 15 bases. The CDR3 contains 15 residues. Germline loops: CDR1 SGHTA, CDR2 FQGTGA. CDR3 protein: CASSLRSGGRDTQYF. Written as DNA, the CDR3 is TGTGCCAGCAGCTTACGGTCAGGCGGGCGGGATACGCAGTATTTT.

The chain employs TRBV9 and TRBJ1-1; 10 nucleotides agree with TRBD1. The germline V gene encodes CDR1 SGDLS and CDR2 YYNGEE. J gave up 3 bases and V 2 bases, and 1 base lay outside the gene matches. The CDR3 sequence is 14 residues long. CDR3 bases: TGTGCCAGCAGCGTTGACAGGGGGCACACTGAAGCTTTCTTT. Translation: CASSVDRGHTEAFF.

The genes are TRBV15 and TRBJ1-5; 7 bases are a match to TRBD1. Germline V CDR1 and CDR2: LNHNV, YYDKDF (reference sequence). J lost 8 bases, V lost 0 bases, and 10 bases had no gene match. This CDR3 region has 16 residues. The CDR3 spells CATSRDDWQGVEPQHF. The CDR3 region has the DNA TGTGCCACCAGCAGAGATGATTGGCAGGGGGTAGAGCCCCAGCATTTT.

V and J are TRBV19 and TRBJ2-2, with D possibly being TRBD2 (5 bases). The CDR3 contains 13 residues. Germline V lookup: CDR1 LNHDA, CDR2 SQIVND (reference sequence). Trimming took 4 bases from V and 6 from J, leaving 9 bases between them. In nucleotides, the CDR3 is TGTGCCAGTAGTAAACTAGGTCCCGGGGAGCTGTTTTTT. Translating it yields CASSKLGPGELFF. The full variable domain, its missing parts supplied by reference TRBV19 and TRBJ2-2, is DGGITQSPKYLFRKEGQNVTLSCEQNLNHDAMYWYRQDPGQGLRLIYYSQIVNDFQKGDIAEGYSVSREKKESFPLTVTSAQKNPTAFYLCASSKLGPGELFFGEGSRLTVL.

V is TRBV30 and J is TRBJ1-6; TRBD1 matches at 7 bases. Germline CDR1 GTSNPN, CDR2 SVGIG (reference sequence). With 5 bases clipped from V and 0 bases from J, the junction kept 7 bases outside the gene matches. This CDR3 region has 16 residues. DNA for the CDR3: TGTGCCTGGGACCAACAGGGGAGCTCCTATAATTCACCCCTCCACTTT. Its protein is CAWDQQGSSYNSPLHF.

CDR3 protein: CASSQYDRGAGNTIYF. The CDR3 DNA is TGCGCCAGCAGCCAATATGACAGGGGTGCTGGAAACACCATATATTTT. J is TRBJ1-3 and V is TRBV5-1; TRBD1 agrees at 8 bases. The germline CDR1 and CDR2 sequences are SGHRS and YFSETQ. The trim removed 4 bases at V and 2 bases at J, leaving 8 bases unmatched. This CDR3 has 16 amino acids.